This is a list of T cell receptor beta chains from one sample in a study of blood T cell repertoires in COVID-19. The table came from immunoSEQ multiplex PCR; TCRdb's copy has only in-frame clones and leaves some out. The sample has 300,000 or so clones; around 90% are singletons. What was sequenced was peripheral blood. The receptors derive from a man aged 18 to 29 who had recovered from COVID-19. CDR3s include the opening cysteine and the closing phenylalanine or tryptophan. The order of the fields is J gene, V gene, clone size, D gene, CDR3 DNA, CDR3 protein. The D gene is left open where the match is weak. For some rows the clone size is stated as once, few or many, or as a class when expanded; others skip it.

TRBJ1-2	TRBV9	-	-	TGTGCCAGCAGCGCTCATAGCGGTCGGGACTATGGCTACACCTTC	CASSAHSGRDYGYTF
TRBJ1-4	TRBV9	few	-	TGTGCCAGCAGCGTAGGAGGTGGAGCGCGGGAAAAACTGTTTTTT	CASSVGGGAREKLFF
TRBJ1-2	TRBV27	-	-	TGTGCCAGCCGTTTTAGGCGGTCCTCTTATGGCTACACCTTC	CASRFRRSSYGYTF
TRBJ1-5	TRBV18	-	TRBD1	TGTGCCAGCTCACCGGGACAGTTGAATAGCAATCAGCCCCAGCATTTT	CASSPGQLNSNQPQHF
TRBJ1-1	TRBV6-4	-	-	TGTGCCAGCAGTAACGATCAGGGGAGCACTGAAGCTTTCTTT	CASSNDQGSTEAFF
TRBJ1-2	TRBV28	-	-	TGTGCCAGCAGTTTAGAAGACAGGCAGGGTGGCTACACCTTC	CASSLEDRQGGYTF
TRBJ1-3	TRBV9	-	-	TGTGCCAGCAGTGATTCAGACTCCGGCGGAAACACCATATATTTT	CASSDSDSGGNTIYF
TRBJ1-4	TRBV7-9	-	TRBD1	TGTGCCAGCAGCCCCGGACAGGCGTCAACTAATGAAAAACTGTTTTTT	CASSPGQASTNEKLFF
TRBJ1-5	TRBV20-1	-	-	TGCAGTGCTAGTTGGGGCAGAGATCAGCCCCAGCATTTT	CSASWGRDQPQHF
TRBJ2-7	TRBV6-6	-	TRBD2	TGTGCCAGCAGTAGGCTGTTGCGGGAGTTCTACGAGCAGTACTTC	CASSRLLREFYEQYF
TRBJ2-2	TRBV7-9	once	TRBD1	TGTGCCAGCAGCTTACACCGGACAGGCGGGGAGCTGTTTTTT	CASSLHRTGGELFF
TRBJ2-1	TRBV7-9	-	-	TGTGCCAGCAGCTTTCGTCAGGGTCCTTTGAATGAGCAGTTCTTC	CASSFRQGPLNEQFF
TRBJ2-5	TRBV5-1	-	-	TGCGCCAGCAGCTTGGACAGGGAAGAGACCCAGTACTTC	CASSLDREETQYF
TRBJ1-4	TRBV6-5	once	-	TGTGCCAGCAGGCCCGGGGGAAATGAAAAACTGTTTTTT	CASRPGGNEKLFF
TRBJ1-2	TRBV2	-	-	TGTGCCAGCAGTGAGGGCAGCCGGTCTGACACCTTC	CASSEGSRSDTF
TRBJ2-2	TRBV9	-	-	TGTGCCAGCTCCACAGGGACCCCCACCGGGGAGCTGTTTTTT	CASSTGTPTGELFF
TRBJ2-7	TRBV5-1	-	-	TGCGCCAGCAGCTTGCCGGGTACCTACGAGCAGTACTTC	CASSLPGTYEQYF